These 23 T cell receptor beta chains were all obtained from the same sample, sequenced in a study of T cells after yellow fever vaccination (dated by TCRdb to between 2017 and 2020). Preparation of the library involved 5' RACE. Sequencing was performed on an Illumina HiSeq 2500. TCRdb redid the processing of the public reads, applying fastp at Q25 and MiXCR, and retained in-frame beta chains. Rows with a matching CDR3 protein are joined into one entry that keeps the most common DNA and genes. The sample table contains some 600,000 distinct CDR3 sequences; only one count was recorded for roughly an eighth of them. The ten largest clones take up approximately 15% of the sample. The meaning of the sample's treatment or condition label: live attenuated yellow fever vaccine strain. The material sequenced was PBMCs, taken on the day of the yellow fever booster vaccination. Receptors originate from a man aged 25 to 45 who received the YFV17D yellow fever vaccine.

This clonotype was observed a few times. The chain joins TRBV7-9 to TRBJ2-7; perhaps D is TRBD1 or TRBD2 (5 bases each). The CDR3 loop spans 16 amino acids. In germline, CDR1 is SEHNR, CDR2 FQNEAQ (reference sequence). V lost 1 base to trimming and J lost 2 bases, with 15 bases between them. The CDR3 is CASSLGGPTNPYEQYF. Here the CDR3 DNA reads TGTGCCAGCAGCTTAGGGGGACCCACAAACCCCTACGAGCAGTACTTC.

The chain has TRBV3-1 and TRBJ2-5; TRBD2 is a possible D gene (5 bases). The CDR3 extends over 16 amino acids. Germline V gives CDR1 LGHDT, CDR2 YNNKEL (reference sequence). V was trimmed by 1 base and J by 4 bases, leaving 16 bases between them. This CDR3 reads CASSQAAGLARETQYF. CDR3 DNA sequence: TGTGCCAGCAGCCAAGCCGCCGGATTAGCGAGAGAGACCCAGTACTTC.

This clonotype was counted only a few times. The chain links TRBV6-1 to TRBJ2-5, with unresolved D. Germline assignment: CDR1 MNHNS and CDR2 SASEGT. The ends were cut back, 1 base at V and 1 base at J, with 10 bases in the middle. The CDR3 length is 15 residues. CDR3: CASSEGHAAQETQYF. The CDR3 nucleotides read TGTGCCAGCAGTGAAGGGCATGCTGCCCAAGAGACCCAGTACTTC.

This clonotype was found a few times. The chain has TRBV12-3 or TRBV12-4 and TRBJ1-2; the D gene is possibly TRBD1 (6 bases). V shed 3 bases and J shed 5 bases, with 13 bases lying between them. The CDR3 has 14 residues. CDR3 amino acids: CASSFSDSVYGYTF. The CDR3, as DNA: TGTGCCAGCAGTTTTTCGGACAGCGTATATGGCTACACCTTC.

The V and J genes are TRBV6-5 and TRBJ1-5, with a possible D match to TRBD1 (6 bases). The CDR3 has 15 amino acids. Germline V lookup: CDR1 MNHEY, CDR2 SVGAGI. V was shortened by 2 bases and J by 2 bases, with 10 bases between the two germline ends. This CDR3 reads CASSYGSGGNQPQHF. CDR3 in DNA: TGTGCCAGCAGTTACGGGTCAGGGGGCAATCAGCCCCAGCATTTT.

V and J are TRBV28 and TRBJ2-1; 10 bases match TRBD2. Per germline, CDR1 MDHEN and CDR2 SYDVKM. The trim removed 1 base at V and 5 bases at J, leaving 2 bases unmatched. The CDR3 is 15 amino acids. The CDR3 nucleotides are TGTGCCAGCAGTTTATTTGGGACTAGCGACAATGAGCAGTTCTTC. This sequence encodes CASSLFGTSDNEQFF.

V is TRBV20-1 and J is TRBJ2-1; D might be TRBD2 (6 bases). With 2 bases removed from V and 9 bases from J, the gap between germline ends came to 17 bases. Germline assignment: CDR1 DFQATT and CDR2 SNEGSKA (reference sequence). CDR3 length: 14 residues. The CDR3 DNA reads TGCAGTGCTAGATATGATGGCGGGATGGGTGAGCAGTTCTTC. It is translated as CSARYDGGMGEQFF.

The rearrangement uses TRBV5-4 and TRBJ2-1; D gene ambiguous. The V gene's germline CDR1 is SGHNT and CDR2 YYREEE (reference sequence). The V and J ends lost 4 bases and 1 base respectively, with 15 bases between them. The CDR3 loop spans 16 amino acids. CDR3 DNA sequence: TGTGCCAGCAGCGGATCGGTGGACCCTTCCTACAATGAGCAGTTCTTC. As protein: CASSGSVDPSYNEQFF. Together with reference TRBV5-4 and TRBJ2-1, the CDR3 gives the full variable domain: ETGVTQSPTHLIKTRGQQVTLRCSSQSGHNTVSWYQQALGQGPQFIFQYYREEENGRGNFPPRFSGLQFPNYSSELNVNALELDDSALYLCASSGSVDPSYNEQFFGPGTRLTVL.

This rearrangement joins TRBV12-3 or TRBV12-4 to TRBJ2-3; no clear D gene. The CDR3 consists of 14 residues. Deletions cut 5 bases from V and 4 bases from J, with 13 bases between. Here the CDR3 reads CASSPALPPDTQYF. CDR3 sequence (DNA): TGTGCCAGCAGTCCCGCCCTACCACCAGATACGCAGTATTTT.

This chain connects TRBV11-3 to TRBJ2-1; D unclear. With 0 bases removed from V and 0 bases from J, the gap between germline ends came to 9 bases. This CDR3 is 16 amino acids long. CDR1 is SGHNT and CDR2 is YENEEA in the germline V gene. CDR3 nucleotide sequence: TGTGCCAGCAGCTTAGATCCCGACCCCTCCTACAATGAGCAGTTCTTC. Translating gives CASSLDPDPSYNEQFF.

The CDR3 DNA reads as TGTGCCAGCATTTCTAATGTAGCGGGAGTAAACAATGAGCAGTTCTTC. This translates into CASISNVAGVNNEQFF. The V and J genes are TRBV6-5 and TRBJ2-1; TRBD2 agrees at 9 bases. The CDR3 has 16 amino acids. The ends lost 7 bases at V and 5 bases at J; junction bases unmatched: 12. Germline CDR1 MNHEY, CDR2 SVGAGI.

The V and J genes are TRBV5-6 and TRBJ1-1, with D possibly being TRBD1 (5 bases). CDR3 size: 14 residues. Germline V gene sequence: CDR1 SGHDT, CDR2 YYEEEE. V dropped 10 bases and J dropped 4 bases, with 20 bases sitting between them. Here the CDR3 reads CASSGSMGGTEAFF. The CDR3 nucleotides are TGTGCCTCAAGTGGGTCCATGGGGGGCACTGAAGCTTTCTTT.

The rearrangement links TRBV7-2 to TRBJ2-7; D uncertain. Germline assignment: CDR1 SGHTA and CDR2 FQGNSA. CDR3 size: 14 residues. V was trimmed by 2 bases and J by 4 bases, leaving 12 bases between them. The CDR3 protein is CASSLNSGQYEQYF. As DNA, the CDR3 is TGTGCCAGCAGCTTAAATTCTGGGCAGTACGAGCAGTACTTC.

This clonotype was seen more than once but under ten times. The chain uses TRBV5-1 and TRBJ2-7; D is unresolved. Germline CDR1 reads SGHRS; CDR2 reads YFSETQ. The length of the CDR3 is 14 residues. Between the trimmed V and J ends, which lost 2 bases and 0 bases, there was a span of 9 bases. The CDR3 bases are TGCGCCAGCAGCTTCATTTTCGACTCCTACGAGCAGTACTTC. It yields the protein CASSFIFDSYEQYF.

This clonotype appeared many times. J is TRBJ2-2 and V is TRBV30, with unresolved D. With 3 bases removed from V and 8 bases from J, the gap between germline ends came to 10 bases. The CDR3 has 12 amino acids. The germline V gene has CDR1 GTSNPN and CDR2 SVGIG (reference sequence). The CDR3 coding sequence is TGTGCCTGGAGGCCCAACTTTGGGGAGCTGTTTTTT. Amino acid sequence: CAWRPNFGELFF.

This clonotype came up a few times. The chain carries TRBV7-9 and TRBJ2-1, with 10 bases matching TRBD2. The CDR3 is 14 amino acids. Germline V gene lookup returns CDR1 SEHNR and CDR2 FQNEAQ (reference sequence). V shed 5 bases and J 8 bases; nucleotides not matched to a gene: 6. The CDR3 reads CASSIQREGYEQFF. For the CDR3, the DNA is TGTGCCAGCAGCATTCAGCGGGAGGGCTATGAGCAGTTCTTC.

This chain joins TRBV15 and TRBJ2-2; weak D call: TRBD1 (5 bases). The CDR3 extends over 16 amino acids. Trimming pared 1 base from V and 5 bases from J, leaving 14 bases between. Germline V gene sequence: CDR1 LNHNV, CDR2 YYDKDF (reference sequence). CDR3 sequence (DNA): TGTGCCACCAGCAGAGGGGGCGACCGAAATACCGGGGAGCTGTTTTTT. It encodes CATSRGGDRNTGELFF.

This rearrangement joins TRBV5-1 to TRBJ2-2, with 7 bases that match TRBD2. The ends lost 0 bases at V and 9 bases at J; junction bases unmatched: 8. From germline, CDR1 is SGHRS and CDR2 YFSETQ. The CDR3 consists of 15 residues. The CDR3: CASSLDGEGNRELFF. The CDR3 DNA reads TGCGCCAGCAGCTTGGATGGGGAGGGAAACCGGGAGCTGTTTTTT.

A few counts support this clonotype. The V call is TRBV6-5, the J call TRBJ2-5; weak D call: TRBD2 (5 bases). CDR1 MNHEY and CDR2 SVGAGI come from the germline V gene. The CDR3 runs to 17 residues. Between the trimmed V and J ends, which lost 0 bases and 5 bases, there was a span of 19 bases. In nucleotides, the CDR3 is TGTGCCAGCAGTTACTCGATGCCGCAACTAGGCCTTGAGACCCAGTACTTC. It is translated as CASSYSMPQLGLETQYF.

J is TRBJ2-5 and V is TRBV7-2; TRBD2 aligns across 8 bases. The CDR3 is 16 amino acids. V gave up 2 bases and J gave up 5 bases; unmatched junction bases: 10. CDR1 SGHTA and CDR2 FQGNSA come from the germline V gene. The CDR3 reads CASSLSSGRIGETQYF. Written as DNA, the CDR3 is TGTGCCAGCAGCTTATCGAGCGGGAGAATAGGGGAGACCCAGTACTTC. The variable domain in full, with the rest retrieved from reference TRBV7-2 and TRBJ2-5, is GAGVSQSPSNKVTEKGKDVELRCDPISGHTALYWYRQSLGQGLEFLIYFQGNSAPDKSGLPSDRFSAERTGGSVSTLTIQRTQQEDSAVYLCASSLSSGRIGETQYFGPGTRLLVL.

This chain joins TRBV11-2 and TRBJ2-3, with 8 positions matching TRBD2. Germline V lookup: CDR1 SGHAT, CDR2 FQNNGV. Losses at the gene ends were 2 bases for V and 0 bases for J; bases not matched to a gene: 4. CDR3 length: 16 residues. The DNA for the CDR3 is TGTGCCAGCAGCTTATCGGGCGGGGGGAGCACAGATACGCAGTATTTT. Its protein is CASSLSGGGSTDTQYF.

As DNA, the CDR3 is TGTGCCAGTAGTTCCAGGGGGCTTGGCACTGAAGCTTTCTTT. It translates to CASSSRGLGTEAFF. The chain has TRBV19 and TRBJ1-1, with 8 bases that match TRBD1. Trimming took 5 bases from V and 4 from J; bases not matched to a gene: 6. The length of the CDR3 is 14 residues. Germline CDR1 is LNHDA and CDR2 is SQIVND (reference sequence).

The CDR3 DNA follows: TGCAGTGCTTCCGGGACTAGCGGGAGGGGGAACACCGGGGAGCTGTTTTTT. It specifies CSASGTSGRGNTGELFF. This sequence joins TRBV20-1 and TRBJ2-2; 16 nucleotides agree with TRBD2. CDR3 size: 17 residues. V lost 5 bases to trimming and J lost 1 base; unmatched junction nucleotides: 4. The germline CDR1 and CDR2 sequences are DFQATT and SNEGSKA (reference sequence).